These T cell receptor beta chains were read from a single sample in a study of cytomegalovirus exposure and HLA in healthy donors. Data came from immunoSEQ multiplex PCR; TCRdb stores just in-frame clones and leaves some out. This sample contains some 200,000 clones. The sample consisted of PBMCs. The receptors stem from a girl aged 2-10 years in good health and CMV-seropositive. The CDR3 runs from the conserved cysteine through the conserved F or W. The D gene is left open where the match is weak.

J | V | D | DNA | CDR3
TRBJ2-2 | TRBV11-3 | - | TGTGCCAGCAGCGCGAGCGGTGGGGAGACCGGGGAGCTGTTTTTT | CASSASGGETGELFF
TRBJ2-7 | TRBV28 | TRBD2 | TGTGCCAGCAGTTTAGAGGAGGTAGCGGGATTAGACGAGCAGTACTTC | CASSLEEVAGLDEQYF
TRBJ2-1 | TRBV13 | TRBD2 | TGTGCCAGCAGTCAGAGAGCGGGAGCTGGCGAGCAGTTCTTC | CASSQRAGAGEQFF
TRBJ1-5 | TRBV28 | - | TGTGCCAGCAGTCCCGCCGGGACACCTCCTGATCAGCCCCAGCATTTT | CASSPAGTPPDQPQHF
TRBJ2-7 | TRBV7-3 | TRBD1 | TGTGCCAGCAGCTTGGGACAGCCCTACGAGCAGTACTTC | CASSLGQPYEQYF
TRBJ1-2 | TRBV7-2 | - | TGTGCCAGCATTAGGATTTCAGGGATCCTCTATGGCTACACCTTC | CASIRISGILYGYTF
TRBJ2-7 | TRBV2 | - | TGTGCCAGCAGTGCCCTGGACTACGAGCAGTACTTC | CASSALDYEQYF
TRBJ1-5 | TRBV6-5 | - | TGTGCCAGCAGTTTCACGCAGGGTGGATGGAATCAGCCCCAGCATTTT | CASSFTQGGWNQPQHF
TRBJ2-7 | TRBV7-9 | - | TGTGCCAGCAGCCGACTCACAGGCTCCTACGAGCAGTACTTC | CASSRLTGSYEQYF
TRBJ1-4 | TRBV19 | TRBD1 | TGTGCCAGTGGATGGACAGGGACTAATGAAAAACTGTTTTTT | CASGWTGTNEKLFF
TRBJ2-5 | TRBV6-4 | - | TGTGCCAGCAGTGACTCCCAGGGGAGCGGGACCCAGTACTTC | CASSDSQGSGTQYF
TRBJ2-7 | TRBV25-1 | TRBD2 | TGTGCCAGCAGTGCTAGCGGGAGCTCCTACGAGCAGTACTTC | CASSASGSSYEQYF
TRBJ1-2 | TRBV9 | - | TGTGCCAGCAGCGCCACGGGAGTCTTGGGTTATGGCTACACCTTC | CASSATGVLGYGYTF
TRBJ2-7 | TRBV23-1 | - | TGCGCCAGCAGTCAATCTTTCTGTCCACGGGAGCAGTACTTC | CASSQSFCPREQYF
TRBJ2-1 | TRBV10-3 | TRBD2 | TGTGCCATCAGCGGACTAGCGGGAGAAAATGAGCAGTTCTTC | CAISGLAGENEQFF
TRBJ2-1 | TRBV11-3 | - | TGTGCCAGCAGCTTAGACAGGGTGAATGAGCAGTTCTTC | CASSLDRVNEQFF
TRBJ1-2 | TRBV28 | - | TGTGCCAGCAGTTCGTACTATGGCTACACCTTC | CASSSYYGYTF